This TCR beta chain was recovered during a study of early T cells in non-severe SARS-CoV-2 infection (dated by TCRdb to the early 2020s). About the study as a whole: TCR sequencing used bulk RNA from unsorted whole blood, so alpha and beta chains could not be paired. On the study overall, not on this receptor specifically: VDJdb matching was skewed toward anti-spike CD8 responses and likely underestimated virus-specific expansions, missing private and CD4 specificities.

V is cut back by 5 bases and J by 4 bases, with 10 bases in the junction unmatched. The CDR3 holds 15 amino acids from the cysteine to the phenylalanine. Of the read, only the CDR3 DNA is kept; its 45 bases are in frame from base 1. The germline V gene (reference sequence) provides CDR1 MNHEY and CDR2 SMNVEV. Libraries were prepared through 5' RACE. The listed sequencing device is NextSeq 500. Unique molecular identifiers were attached to individual cDNA molecules in the TCR library protocol so that sequencing error and PCR bias could be corrected. Both TCR alpha and beta chains were sequenced, and tight co-correlation was observed between alpha and beta sequence abundances in each sample. On the study's bioinformatics: Decombinator V4 was used to annotate the V gene, J gene and CDR3 of the TCR sequences. Expanded TCRs were defined as changing significantly between any two time points under a Poisson model with p below 0.0001. TCR abundances were normalised to the total number of TCRs sequenced per sample and expressed as counts per million. MAIT TCRs were defined by TRAV1-2 paired with TRAJ12, TRAJ20 or TRAJ33, and iNKT TCRs by TRAV10 paired with TRAJ18. A search of VDJdb, accessed on 1 November 2021, was run for TCRs annotated to CMV, EBV and SARS-CoV-2, with TCRs annotated for multiple antigens excluded. TCRdb reprocessed the public reads (quality trimming at Q25 with fastp, clone calling with MiXCR) and kept in-frame beta chains. Each record represents a unique CDR3 protein, reported with the most common genes and DNA among its rows. Clone size and V and J calls follow TCRdb, not the original study. This sample holds approximately 69,000 distinct CDR3 sequences; over 10% were observed only once. Under 7% of the sample rests with the top ten.

As concerns this clonotype: Its cognate antigen has yet to be identified. No much larger clone exists at a distance of one base, and base qualities are not known.

The study was a case-control design nested within a healthcare worker cohort in London, UK, with weekly nasopharyngeal swab PCR tests and blood sampling. Between 23 and 31 March 2020, the week of the UK lockdown, healthcare workers were enrolled and then followed up weekly for as long as 16 weeks. Source: whole blood, taken at baseline. Recombination joined TRBV27 with TRBJ2-5; TRBD1 fits 7 bases in the junction. The receptor's source is an adult who was a healthcare worker with PCR-confirmed SARS-CoV-2 infection or an uninfected control (not recorded which). For the CDR3, the sequence is CASSRITGQIETQYF. The sequenced DNA is TGTGCCAGCAGTCGCATTACGGGACAGATAGAGACCCAGTACTTC.